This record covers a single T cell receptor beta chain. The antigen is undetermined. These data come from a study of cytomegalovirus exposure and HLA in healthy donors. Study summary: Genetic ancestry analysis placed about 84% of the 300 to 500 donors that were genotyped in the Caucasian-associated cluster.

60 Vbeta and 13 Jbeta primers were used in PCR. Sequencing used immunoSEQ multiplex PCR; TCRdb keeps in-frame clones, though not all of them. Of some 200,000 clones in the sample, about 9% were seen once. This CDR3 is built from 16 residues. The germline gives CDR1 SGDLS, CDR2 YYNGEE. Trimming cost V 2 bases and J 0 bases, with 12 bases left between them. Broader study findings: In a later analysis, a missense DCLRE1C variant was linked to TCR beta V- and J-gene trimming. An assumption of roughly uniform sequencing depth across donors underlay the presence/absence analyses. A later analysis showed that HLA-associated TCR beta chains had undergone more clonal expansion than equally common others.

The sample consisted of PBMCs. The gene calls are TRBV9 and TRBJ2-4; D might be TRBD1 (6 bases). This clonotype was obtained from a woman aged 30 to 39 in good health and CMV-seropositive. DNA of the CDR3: TGTGCCAGCAGCGTCGGACAGCCCTTAGCCAAAAACATTCAGTACTTC. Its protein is CASSVGQPLAKNIQYF.